The rows below give T cell receptor beta chains drawn from one sample of a study of metastatic and nonmetastatic thyroid tumors. TCRdb recomputed clones from the PCR reads via MiXCR. The data show 30,000 to 35,000 clones, more than 15% seen once. Sequenced sample: blood. These receptors all stem from a female donor with papillary thyroid cancer or a benign thyroid nodule (not recorded which). Some clones in this sample may be carry-over from other donors' samples. Each CDR3 is given with its conserved first and last residue. The D gene is left open where the match is weak. For some rows the clone size is stated as once, few or many, or as a class when expanded; others skip it.

d_gene: TRBD2
j_gene: TRBJ2-2
v_gene: TRBV5-1
abundance: -
CDR3nt: TGCGCCAGCAGCCCGGGACTAGCGGGCGGGTTCACCGGGGAGCTGTTTTTT
CDR3aa: CASSPGLAGGFTGELFF

d_gene: -
j_gene: TRBJ1-5
v_gene: TRBV20-1
abundance: -
CDR3nt: TGCAGTGCTAGGGTGGGGGTGCTTATCAATCAGCCCCAGCATTTT
CDR3aa: CSARVGVLINQPQHF

d_gene: TRBD1
j_gene: TRBJ2-7
v_gene: TRBV10-3
abundance: medium-sized
CDR3nt: TGTGCCATCAAAAAAGACAGGGGGCTGTACGAGCAGTACTTC
CDR3aa: CAIKKDRGLYEQYF

d_gene: -
j_gene: TRBJ2-7
v_gene: TRBV5-8
abundance: few
CDR3nt: TGTGCCAGCAGCCCCCCCAACGGCTCGAGCTCCTACGAGCAGTACTTC
CDR3aa: CASSPPNGSSSYEQYF

d_gene: -
j_gene: TRBJ1-4
v_gene: TRBV28
abundance: many
CDR3nt: TGTGCCAGCAGTTCCGGCGGGGTCCCTGAAAAACTGTTTTTT
CDR3aa: CASSSGGVPEKLFF

d_gene: -
j_gene: TRBJ1-1
v_gene: TRBV5-8
abundance: many
CDR3nt: TGTGCCAGCAGCTTGATAGGCGACAACACTGAAGCTTTCTTT
CDR3aa: CASSLIGDNTEAFF

d_gene: TRBD2
j_gene: TRBJ2-7
v_gene: TRBV30
abundance: many
CDR3nt: TGTGCCTCCGGACTAGCGGGAGTCGGGTACGAGCAGTACTTC
CDR3aa: CASGLAGVGYEQYF

d_gene: -
j_gene: TRBJ2-7
v_gene: TRBV20-1
abundance: -
CDR3nt: TGCAGTGCCAGACACCTTCTCTCCTACGAGCAGTACTTC
CDR3aa: CSARHLLSYEQYF

d_gene: -
j_gene: TRBJ2-2
v_gene: TRBV27
abundance: few
CDR3nt: TGTGCCAGCAGGGGACTGATCACCGGGGAGCTGTTTTTT
CDR3aa: CASRGLITGELFF

d_gene: -
j_gene: TRBJ2-3
v_gene: TRBV12-3/TRBV12-4
abundance: many
CDR3nt: TGTGCCAGCCATTCTAGGGCGGAGACAGCGCAGTATTTT
CDR3aa: CASHSRAETAQYF

d_gene: -
j_gene: TRBJ1-1
v_gene: TRBV12-3/TRBV12-4
abundance: many
CDR3nt: TGTGCCAGCAGTTTGGGGGTCTTGACACCTGAAGCTTTCTTT
CDR3aa: CASSLGVLTPEAFF

d_gene: TRBD1
j_gene: TRBJ1-3
v_gene: TRBV5-1
abundance: -
CDR3nt: TGCGCCAGCAGCCGGGACAGGGGCGTTGGAAACACCATATATTTT
CDR3aa: CASSRDRGVGNTIYF

d_gene: -
j_gene: TRBJ2-1
v_gene: TRBV5-5
abundance: many
CDR3nt: TGTGCCAGCAGCCTTGGTCTCCCCTCCTACAATGAGCAGTTCTTC
CDR3aa: CASSLGLPSYNEQFF

d_gene: TRBD2
j_gene: TRBJ2-3
v_gene: TRBV7-9
abundance: many
CDR3nt: TGTGCCAGCAGCAAAGGACTAGCGGGGTTTAGCACAGATACGCAGTATTTT
CDR3aa: CASSKGLAGFSTDTQYF

d_gene: TRBD1
j_gene: TRBJ1-1
v_gene: TRBV2
abundance: many
CDR3nt: TGTGCCAGCAGTGAAATAGACAGGGGAGGGACTGAAGCTTTCTTT
CDR3aa: CASSEIDRGGTEAFF

d_gene: -
j_gene: TRBJ2-5
v_gene: TRBV20-1
abundance: many
CDR3nt: TGCAGTGCTCGGGGACTGCAACCGCCGGAGACCCAGTACTTC
CDR3aa: CSARGLQPPETQYF

d_gene: -
j_gene: TRBJ1-5
v_gene: TRBV25-1
abundance: many
CDR3nt: TGTGCCAGCAGTGATTCCCTAGAGGCTCAGCCCCAGCATTTT
CDR3aa: CASSDSLEAQPQHF

d_gene: -
j_gene: TRBJ1-2
v_gene: TRBV6-1
abundance: few
CDR3nt: TGTGCCAGCAGACAGGACTACTATTGCTACACCTTC
CDR3aa: CASRQDYYCYTF

d_gene: -
j_gene: TRBJ2-1
v_gene: TRBV6-2/TRBV6-3
abundance: -
CDR3nt: TGTGCCAGCAGGTACTGGGACCTCCGCTTCGATGAGCACTTCTTC
CDR3aa: CASRYWDLRFDEHFF

d_gene: TRBD2
j_gene: TRBJ2-7
v_gene: TRBV11-2
abundance: many
CDR3nt: TGTGCCAGCAGCTTAGGTGATAGCGGGAGCTCCTACGAGCAGTACTTC
CDR3aa: CASSLGDSGSSYEQYF

d_gene: -
j_gene: TRBJ1-2
v_gene: TRBV5-4
abundance: many
CDR3nt: TGTGCCAGCAGCTTGGGGGGACAAAACTATGGCTACACCTTC
CDR3aa: CASSLGGQNYGYTF

d_gene: -
j_gene: TRBJ2-7
v_gene: TRBV7-2
abundance: few
CDR3nt: TGTGCCAGCGGGGGCGACGAGCAGTACTTC
CDR3aa: CASGGDEQYF

d_gene: TRBD2
j_gene: TRBJ2-3
v_gene: TRBV5-1
abundance: many
CDR3nt: TGCGCCAGCAGCTTGAATGTTCGGCTAGCGGGGAATATAGTAGATACGCAGTATTTT
CDR3aa: CASSLNVRLAGNIVDTQYF

d_gene: -
j_gene: TRBJ2-2
v_gene: TRBV12-3/TRBV12-4
abundance: medium-sized
CDR3nt: TGTGCCAGCAGTTTCGGGGGTTCCGGGGAGCTGTTTTTT
CDR3aa: CASSFGGSGELFF

d_gene: TRBD2
j_gene: TRBJ2-7
v_gene: TRBV5-1
abundance: many
CDR3nt: TGCGCCAGCAGCGCTTCTAGCGGGAGCCTCTACGAGCAGTACTTC
CDR3aa: CASSASSGSLYEQYF

d_gene: TRBD2
j_gene: TRBJ2-1
v_gene: TRBV28
abundance: many
CDR3nt: TGTGCCACACTAGCGGCACTTTATTACAATGAGCAGTTCTTC
CDR3aa: CATLAALYYNEQFF

d_gene: -
j_gene: TRBJ2-1
v_gene: TRBV9
abundance: many
CDR3nt: TGTGCCAGCAGCGCTCCCGAGACGGCTTACAATGAGCAGTTCTTC
CDR3aa: CASSAPETAYNEQFF

d_gene: -
j_gene: TRBJ1-1
v_gene: TRBV20-1
abundance: few
CDR3nt: TGCAGTGCTACACAGGGCATGAACACTGAAGCTTTCTTT
CDR3aa: CSATQGMNTEAFF

d_gene: -
j_gene: TRBJ2-7
v_gene: TRBV11-2
abundance: few
CDR3nt: TGTGCCAGCAGCCGCCGAGGGGGGAGTTGGGACGAGCAGTACTTC
CDR3aa: CASSRRGGSWDEQYF

d_gene: -
j_gene: TRBJ1-1
v_gene: TRBV6-2/TRBV6-3
abundance: -
CDR3nt: TGTGCCAGCAGCCCCGGCGGCAGCCAGAGGAACACTGAAGATTTCTTT
CDR3aa: CASSPGGSQRNTEDFF

d_gene: TRBD1
j_gene: TRBJ1-1
v_gene: TRBV20-1
abundance: many
CDR3nt: TGCAGTGCCGCCAGACAGGGACCGAACACTGAAGCTTTCTTT
CDR3aa: CSAARQGPNTEAFF

d_gene: TRBD2
j_gene: TRBJ2-3
v_gene: TRBV15
abundance: few
CDR3nt: TGTGCCACCAGCAGCGGCCGGCTAGCGGCGAAAGATACGCAGTATTTT
CDR3aa: CATSSGRLAAKDTQYF

d_gene: TRBD2
j_gene: TRBJ2-1
v_gene: TRBV20-1
abundance: many
CDR3nt: TGCAGTGCTAGAGATTGGGCGGGGGAGGGCAATGAGCAGTTCTTC
CDR3aa: CSARDWAGEGNEQFF

d_gene: -
j_gene: TRBJ2-7
v_gene: TRBV19
abundance: many
CDR3nt: TGTGCCAGTAGTCCCCAAGTGATAGCGGAGCAGTACTTC
CDR3aa: CASSPQVIAEQYF

d_gene: TRBD1
j_gene: TRBJ1-2
v_gene: TRBV18
abundance: many
CDR3nt: TGTGCCAGCTACCTTTCCAGGGGGAATGGCTACACCTTC
CDR3aa: CASYLSRGNGYTF

d_gene: -
j_gene: TRBJ2-1
v_gene: TRBV12-3/TRBV12-4
abundance: many
CDR3nt: TGTGCCAGCAGTCCCCGACAGTATTACAATGAGCAGTTCTTC
CDR3aa: CASSPRQYYNEQFF

d_gene: -
j_gene: TRBJ1-1
v_gene: TRBV7-2
abundance: -
CDR3nt: TGTGCCAGCCGCTCGTTTGAAGGGGGGACTGAAGCTTTCTTT
CDR3aa: CASRSFEGGTEAFF

d_gene: TRBD2
j_gene: TRBJ2-3
v_gene: TRBV20-1
abundance: many
CDR3nt: TGCAGTGCTAGAGATTTCTCCCCTAGCGGGGCCACAGATACGCAGTATTTT
CDR3aa: CSARDFSPSGATDTQYF

d_gene: -
j_gene: TRBJ2-7
v_gene: TRBV19
abundance: medium-sized
CDR3nt: TGTGCCAGTAGTATAGCAGCCAGGAGGGACTACGAGCAGTACTTC
CDR3aa: CASSIAARRDYEQYF

d_gene: -
j_gene: TRBJ1-5
v_gene: TRBV2
abundance: many
CDR3nt: TGTGCCAGCAGTGGAAGCAATCAGCCCCAGCATTTT
CDR3aa: CASSGSNQPQHF

d_gene: TRBD2
j_gene: TRBJ2-3
v_gene: TRBV10-3
abundance: many
CDR3nt: TGTGCCATCAGCGCGAGAGGGGGACTAGCGGGAATCACAGATACGCAGTATTTT
CDR3aa: CAISARGGLAGITDTQYF

d_gene: TRBD2
j_gene: TRBJ2-3
v_gene: TRBV30
abundance: many
CDR3nt: TGTGCCTGGAGTCGCCTAGCGGGAGTGGGAGATACGCAGTATTTT
CDR3aa: CAWSRLAGVGDTQYF

d_gene: -
j_gene: TRBJ1-6
v_gene: TRBV6-1
abundance: many
CDR3nt: TGTGCCAGCAGTGGAGGCAGATCTTCGGGGTCACCCCTCCACTTT
CDR3aa: CASSGGRSSGSPLHF

d_gene: -
j_gene: TRBJ2-7
v_gene: TRBV20-1
abundance: -
CDR3nt: TGCAGTGCTGAACCTGTAGCGGTCTCCTACGAGCAGTACTTC
CDR3aa: CSAEPVAVSYEQYF

d_gene: -
j_gene: TRBJ1-6
v_gene: TRBV19
abundance: few
CDR3nt: TGTGCCAGTAATTCAGACGGGAATAATTCACCCCTCCACTTT
CDR3aa: CASNSDGNNSPLHF

d_gene: -
j_gene: TRBJ1-1
v_gene: TRBV12-3/TRBV12-4
abundance: -
CDR3nt: TGTGCCAGCAGTTACGATCTATTGAACACTGAAGCTTTCTTT
CDR3aa: CASSYDLLNTEAFF

d_gene: -
j_gene: TRBJ1-3
v_gene: TRBV10-3
abundance: -
CDR3nt: TGTGCCATCAGTGAGGGCCCGGGGGTGACCATATATTTT
CDR3aa: CAISEGPGVTIYF

d_gene: -
j_gene: TRBJ1-1
v_gene: TRBV27
abundance: -
CDR3nt: TGTGCCAGCTTTAGGTCGTTCACTGAAGCTTTCTTT
CDR3aa: CASFRSFTEAFF

d_gene: TRBD2
j_gene: TRBJ2-3
v_gene: TRBV29-1
abundance: many
CDR3nt: TGCAGCGTTGCCCCCGCGGGAGGGTCCACAGATACGCAGTATTTT
CDR3aa: CSVAPAGGSTDTQYF

d_gene: -
j_gene: TRBJ1-2
v_gene: TRBV6-1
abundance: many
CDR3nt: TGTGCCAGCAGGGAGAACTATGGCTACACCTTC
CDR3aa: CASRENYGYTF

d_gene: -
j_gene: TRBJ2-7
v_gene: TRBV29-1
abundance: few
CDR3nt: TGCAGCGTTGAAATAAGCGGGACAATCTACGAGCAGTACTTC
CDR3aa: CSVEISGTIYEQYF

d_gene: TRBD2
j_gene: TRBJ2-1
v_gene: TRBV5-1
abundance: many
CDR3nt: TGCGCCAGCAGCGAGTCGACTAGCGGGAGGGCCCATCATGAGCAGTTCTTC
CDR3aa: CASSESTSGRAHHEQFF

d_gene: -
j_gene: TRBJ1-1
v_gene: TRBV28
abundance: many
CDR3nt: TGTGCCAGCAGTCCCCGTCGTCCGAACACTGAAGCTTTCTTT
CDR3aa: CASSPRRPNTEAFF

d_gene: -
j_gene: TRBJ1-2
v_gene: TRBV11-2
abundance: once
CDR3nt: TGTGCCAGCAGCTCTAGGTCTTTTGGTGGCTACACCTTC
CDR3aa: CASSSRSFGGYTF

d_gene: -
j_gene: TRBJ2-2
v_gene: TRBV4-1
abundance: -
CDR3nt: TGCGCCAGCAGCCAAGTCAGGGACACCGGGGAGCTGTTTTTT
CDR3aa: CASSQVRDTGELFF

d_gene: -
j_gene: TRBJ1-1
v_gene: TRBV7-9
abundance: many
CDR3nt: TGTGCCAGCAGCTTAGATATGAACACTGAAGCTTTCTTT
CDR3aa: CASSLDMNTEAFF

d_gene: TRBD2
j_gene: TRBJ2-3
v_gene: TRBV3-1
abundance: many
CDR3nt: TGTGCCAGCAGCTCGACTCTAGCGGGGGATACGCAGTATTTT
CDR3aa: CASSSTLAGDTQYF